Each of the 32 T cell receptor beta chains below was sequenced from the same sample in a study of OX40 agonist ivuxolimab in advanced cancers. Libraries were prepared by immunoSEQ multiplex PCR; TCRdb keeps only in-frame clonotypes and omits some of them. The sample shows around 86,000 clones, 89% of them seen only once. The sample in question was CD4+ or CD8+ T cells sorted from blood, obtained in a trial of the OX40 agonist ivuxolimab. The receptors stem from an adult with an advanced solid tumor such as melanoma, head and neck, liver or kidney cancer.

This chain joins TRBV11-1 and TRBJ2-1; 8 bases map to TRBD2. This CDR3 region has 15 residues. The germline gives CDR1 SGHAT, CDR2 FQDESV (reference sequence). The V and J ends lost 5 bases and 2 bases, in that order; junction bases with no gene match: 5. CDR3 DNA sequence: TGTGCCAGCAGCACCAGCGGGAGAGCCTACAATGAGCAGTTCTTC. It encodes CASSTSGRAYNEQFF.

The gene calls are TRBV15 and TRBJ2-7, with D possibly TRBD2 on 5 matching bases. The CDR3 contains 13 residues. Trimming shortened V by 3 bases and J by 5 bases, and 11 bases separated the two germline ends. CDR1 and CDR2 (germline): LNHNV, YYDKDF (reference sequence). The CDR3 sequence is CATSRDSWNEQYF. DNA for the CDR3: TGTGCCACCAGCAGGGACTCTTGGAACGAGCAGTACTTC.

This chain's CDR3 is CASSLAVRGSSYEQYF. CDR3 nucleotide sequence: TGCGCCAGCAGCTTGGCCGTTCGCGGGAGCTCCTACGAGCAGTACTTC. The chain is built from TRBV5-1 and TRBJ2-7, with TRBD2 matching over 7 bases. The CDR3 is made up of 16 amino acids. V gave up 0 bases and J gave up 0 bases; unmatched junction bases: 6. CDR1 is SGHRS, CDR2 YFSETQ, per germline. Using reference TRBV5-1 and TRBJ2-7 for the parts outside the CDR3, the full variable domain is KAGVTQTPRYLIKTRGQQVTLSCSPISGHRSVSWYQQTPGQGLQFLFEYFSETQRNKGNFPGRFSGRQFSNSRSEMNVSTLELGDSALYLCASSLAVRGSSYEQYFGPGTRLTVT.

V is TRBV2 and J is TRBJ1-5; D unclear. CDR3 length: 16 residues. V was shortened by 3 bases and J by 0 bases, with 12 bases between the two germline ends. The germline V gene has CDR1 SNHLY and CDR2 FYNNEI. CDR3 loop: CASSDEGAPSNQPQHF. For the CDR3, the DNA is TGTGCCAGCAGTGATGAGGGAGCTCCTAGCAATCAGCCCCAGCATTTT.

In DNA form, the CDR3 reads TGTGCCAGCAGCTTAGGGACAGGGCGGAATGAGCAGTTCTTC. Translated, it gives CASSLGTGRNEQFF. The chain recombines TRBV11-2 with TRBJ2-1; 8 nucleotides agree with TRBD1. CDR3 length: 14 amino acids. Per germline, CDR1 SGHAT and CDR2 FQNNGV. The ends lost 1 base at V and 7 bases at J; junction bases unmatched: 3.

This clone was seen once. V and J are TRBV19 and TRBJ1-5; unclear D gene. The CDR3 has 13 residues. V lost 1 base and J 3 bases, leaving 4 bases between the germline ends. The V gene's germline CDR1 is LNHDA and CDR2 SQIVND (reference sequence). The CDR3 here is CASSIVVNQPQHF. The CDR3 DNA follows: TGTGCCAGTAGTATAGTGGTCAATCAGCCCCAGCATTTT.

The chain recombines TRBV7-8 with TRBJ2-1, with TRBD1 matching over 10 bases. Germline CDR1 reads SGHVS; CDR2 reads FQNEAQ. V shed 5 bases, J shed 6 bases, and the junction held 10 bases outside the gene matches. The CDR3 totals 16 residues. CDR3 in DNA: TGTGCCAGCAGCCCCAGGGACAGGGGAGGGGGCAATGAGCAGTTCTTC. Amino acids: CASSPRDRGGGNEQFF.

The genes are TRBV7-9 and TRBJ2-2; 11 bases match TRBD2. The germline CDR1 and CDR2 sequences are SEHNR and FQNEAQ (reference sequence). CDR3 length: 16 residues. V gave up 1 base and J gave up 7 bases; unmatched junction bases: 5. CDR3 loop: CASSLGPTSGVGELFF. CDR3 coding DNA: TGTGCCAGCAGCTTAGGTCCGACTAGCGGGGTCGGGGAGCTGTTTTTT.

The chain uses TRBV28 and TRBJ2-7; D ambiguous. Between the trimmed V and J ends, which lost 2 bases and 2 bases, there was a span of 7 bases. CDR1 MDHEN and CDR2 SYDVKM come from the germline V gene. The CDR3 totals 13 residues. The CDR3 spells CASSLDSTYEQYF. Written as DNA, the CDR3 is TGTGCCAGCAGTTTAGACTCGACCTACGAGCAGTACTTC.

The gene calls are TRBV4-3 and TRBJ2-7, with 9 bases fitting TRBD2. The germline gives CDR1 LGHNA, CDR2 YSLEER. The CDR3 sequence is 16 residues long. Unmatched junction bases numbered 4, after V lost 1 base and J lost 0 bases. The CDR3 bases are TGCGCCAGCAGCCAAGGGGCGGGAGGGCCCTCCTACGAGCAGTACTTC. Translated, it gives CASSQGAGGPSYEQYF.

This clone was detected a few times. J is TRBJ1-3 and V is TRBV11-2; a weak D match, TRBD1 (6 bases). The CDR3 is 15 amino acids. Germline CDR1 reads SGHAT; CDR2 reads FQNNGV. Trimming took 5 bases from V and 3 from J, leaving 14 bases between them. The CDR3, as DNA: TGTGCCAGCAGCGCCCTCACAGGGTTTGGAAACACCATATATTTT. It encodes CASSALTGFGNTIYF.

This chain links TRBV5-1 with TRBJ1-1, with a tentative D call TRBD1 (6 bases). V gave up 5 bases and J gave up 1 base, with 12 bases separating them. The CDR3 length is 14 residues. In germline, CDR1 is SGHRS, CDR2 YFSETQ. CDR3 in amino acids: CASRPPTGNTEAFF. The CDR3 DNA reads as TGCGCCAGCAGACCCCCGACAGGGAACACTGAAGCTTTCTTT.

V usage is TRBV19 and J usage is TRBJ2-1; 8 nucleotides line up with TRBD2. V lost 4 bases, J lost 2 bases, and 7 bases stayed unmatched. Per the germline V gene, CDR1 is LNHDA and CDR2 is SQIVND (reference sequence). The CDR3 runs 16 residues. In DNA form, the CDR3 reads TGTGCCAGTAGTACCGCCGGGGGACTAGCCTACAATGAGCAGTTCTTC. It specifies CASSTAGGLAYNEQFF.

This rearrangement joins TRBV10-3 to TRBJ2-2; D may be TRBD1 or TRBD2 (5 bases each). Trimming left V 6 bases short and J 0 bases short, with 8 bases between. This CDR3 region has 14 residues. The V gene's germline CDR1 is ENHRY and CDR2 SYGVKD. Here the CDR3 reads CAISGTANTGELFF. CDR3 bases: TGTGCCATCAGCGGGACGGCGAACACCGGGGAGCTGTTTTTT.

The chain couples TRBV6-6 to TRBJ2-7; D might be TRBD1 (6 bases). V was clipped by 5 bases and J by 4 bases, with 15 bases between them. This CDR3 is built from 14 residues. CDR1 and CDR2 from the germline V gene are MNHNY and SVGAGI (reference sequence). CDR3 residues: CASSAQGRGYEQYF. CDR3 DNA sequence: TGTGCCAGCAGTGCACAGGGTCGAGGGTACGAGCAGTACTTC.

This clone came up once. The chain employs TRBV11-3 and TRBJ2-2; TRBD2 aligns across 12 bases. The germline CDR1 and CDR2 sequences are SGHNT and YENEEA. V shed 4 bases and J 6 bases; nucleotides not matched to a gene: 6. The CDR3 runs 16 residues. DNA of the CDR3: TGTGCCAGCAGCTCTAGCGGGAGGGGCGGGGCCGGGGAGCTGTTTTTT. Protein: CASSSSGRGGAGELFF. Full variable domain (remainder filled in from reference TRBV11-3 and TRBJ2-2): EAGVVQSPRYKIIEKKQPVAFWCNPISGHNTLYWYLQNLGQGPELLIRYENEEAVDDSQLPKDRFSAERLKGVDSTLKIQPAELGDSAVYLCASSSSGRGGAGELFFGEGSRLTVL.

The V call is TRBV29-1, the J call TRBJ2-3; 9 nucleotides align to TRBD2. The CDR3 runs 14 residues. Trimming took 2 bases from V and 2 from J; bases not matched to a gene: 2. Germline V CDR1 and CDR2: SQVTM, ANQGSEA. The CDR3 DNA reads TGCAGCGTTGAACTAGCGGGGAACACAGATACGCAGTATTTT. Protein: CSVELAGNTDTQYF.

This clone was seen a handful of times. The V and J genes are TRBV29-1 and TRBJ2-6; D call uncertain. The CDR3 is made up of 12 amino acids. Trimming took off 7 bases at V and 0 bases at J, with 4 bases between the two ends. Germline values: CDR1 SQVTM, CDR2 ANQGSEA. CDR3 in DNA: TGCAGCGCCCGCTCTGGGGCCAACGTCCTGACTTTC. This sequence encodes CSARSGANVLTF.

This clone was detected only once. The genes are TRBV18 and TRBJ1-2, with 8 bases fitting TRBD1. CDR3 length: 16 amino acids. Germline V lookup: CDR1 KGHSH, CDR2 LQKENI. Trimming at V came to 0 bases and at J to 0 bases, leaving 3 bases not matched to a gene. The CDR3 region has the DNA TGTGCCAGCTCACCACCTGGGACAGGCGCTAACTATGGCTACACCTTC. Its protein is CASSPPGTGANYGYTF.

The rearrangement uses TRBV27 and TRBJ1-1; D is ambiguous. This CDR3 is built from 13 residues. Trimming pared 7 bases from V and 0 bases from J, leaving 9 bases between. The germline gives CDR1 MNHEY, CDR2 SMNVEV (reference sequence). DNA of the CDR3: TGTGCCAGCACCCGGACGGTGAACACTGAAGCTTTCTTT. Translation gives CASTRTVNTEAFF.

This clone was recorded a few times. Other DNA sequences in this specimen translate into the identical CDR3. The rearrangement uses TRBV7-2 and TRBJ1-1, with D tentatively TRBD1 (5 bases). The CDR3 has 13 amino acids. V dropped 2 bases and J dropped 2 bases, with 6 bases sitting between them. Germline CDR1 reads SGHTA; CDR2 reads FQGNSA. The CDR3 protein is CASSLQGNTEAFF. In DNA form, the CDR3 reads TGTGCCAGCAGCTTACAGGGTAACACTGAAGCTTTCTTT.

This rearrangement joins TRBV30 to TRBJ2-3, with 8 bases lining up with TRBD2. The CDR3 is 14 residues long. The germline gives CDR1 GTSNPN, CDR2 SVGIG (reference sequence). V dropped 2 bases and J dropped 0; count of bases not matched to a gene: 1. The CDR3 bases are TGTGCCTGGAGTTCTAGCGGGAGCACAGATACGCAGTATTTT. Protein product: CAWSSSGSTDTQYF.

CDR3 bases: TGTGCCAGCAGTTCCGACCCTAACACCGGGGAGCTGTTTTTT. Its protein product is CASSSDPNTGELFF. The chain uses TRBV6-5 and TRBJ2-2; D gene uncertain. The CDR3 runs to 14 residues. The ends were cut back, 4 bases at V and 2 bases at J, with 8 bases in the middle. Looked up from germline, CDR1 is MNHEY and CDR2 is SVGAGI.

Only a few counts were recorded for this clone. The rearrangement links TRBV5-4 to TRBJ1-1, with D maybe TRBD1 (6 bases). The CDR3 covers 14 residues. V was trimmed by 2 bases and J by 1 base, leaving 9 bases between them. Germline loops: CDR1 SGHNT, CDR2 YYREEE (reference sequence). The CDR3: CASSFQGPNTEAFF. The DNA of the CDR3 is TGTGCCAGCAGCTTCCAGGGGCCGAACACTGAAGCTTTCTTT.

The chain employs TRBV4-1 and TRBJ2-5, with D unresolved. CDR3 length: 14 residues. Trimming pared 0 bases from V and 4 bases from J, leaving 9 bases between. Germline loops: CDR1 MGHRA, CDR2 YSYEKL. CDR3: CASSQDLGGETQYF. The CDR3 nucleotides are TGCGCCAGCAGCCAAGACCTAGGTGGAGAGACCCAGTACTTC.

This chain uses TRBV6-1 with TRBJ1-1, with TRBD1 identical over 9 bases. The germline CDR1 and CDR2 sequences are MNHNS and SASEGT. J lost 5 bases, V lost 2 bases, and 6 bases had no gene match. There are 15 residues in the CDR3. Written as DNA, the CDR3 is TGTGCCAGCAGTGAACCGACAGGGGGGATAACTGAAGCTTTCTTT. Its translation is CASSEPTGGITEAFF.

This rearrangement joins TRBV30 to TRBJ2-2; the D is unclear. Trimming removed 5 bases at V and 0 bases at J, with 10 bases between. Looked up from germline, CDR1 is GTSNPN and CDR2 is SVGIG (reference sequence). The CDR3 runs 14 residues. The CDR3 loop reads CAWAPGPNTGELFF. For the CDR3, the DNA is TGTGCCTGGGCCCCTGGACCGAACACCGGGGAGCTGTTTTTT. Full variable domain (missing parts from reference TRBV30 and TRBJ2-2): SQTIHQWPATLVQPVGSPLSLECTVEGTSNPNLYWYRQAAGRGLQLLFYSVGIGQISSEVPQNLSASRPQDRQFILSSKKLLLSDSGFYLCAWAPGPNTGELFFGEGSRLTVL.

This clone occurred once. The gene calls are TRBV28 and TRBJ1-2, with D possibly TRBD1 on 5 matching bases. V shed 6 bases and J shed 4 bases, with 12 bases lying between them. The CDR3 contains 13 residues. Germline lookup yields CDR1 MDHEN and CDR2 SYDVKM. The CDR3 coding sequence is TGTGCCAGCAGCCTCAGGGTCCGCTATGGCTACACCTTC. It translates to CASSLRVRYGYTF.

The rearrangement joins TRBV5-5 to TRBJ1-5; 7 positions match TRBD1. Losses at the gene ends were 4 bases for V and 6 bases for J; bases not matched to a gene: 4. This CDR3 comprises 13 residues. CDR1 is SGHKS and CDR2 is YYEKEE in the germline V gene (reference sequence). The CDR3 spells CASSSRGGQPQHF. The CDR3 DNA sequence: TGTGCCAGCAGCAGCAGGGGGGGTCAGCCCCAGCATTTT.

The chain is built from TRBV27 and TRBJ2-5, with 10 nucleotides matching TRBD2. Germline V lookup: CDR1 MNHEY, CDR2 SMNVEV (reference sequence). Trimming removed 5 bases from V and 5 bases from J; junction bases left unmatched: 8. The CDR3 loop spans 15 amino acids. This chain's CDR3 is CASSDLAGVKETQYF. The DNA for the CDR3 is TGTGCCAGCAGTGACCTAGCGGGAGTAAAGGAGACCCAGTACTTC.

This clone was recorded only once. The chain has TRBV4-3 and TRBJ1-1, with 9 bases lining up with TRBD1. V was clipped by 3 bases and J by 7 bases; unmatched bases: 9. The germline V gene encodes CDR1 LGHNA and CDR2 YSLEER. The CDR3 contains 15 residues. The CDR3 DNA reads TGCGCCAGCAGCCAGCGGACAGGGGCGCACAATGAAGCTTTCTTT. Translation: CASSQRTGAHNEAFF.

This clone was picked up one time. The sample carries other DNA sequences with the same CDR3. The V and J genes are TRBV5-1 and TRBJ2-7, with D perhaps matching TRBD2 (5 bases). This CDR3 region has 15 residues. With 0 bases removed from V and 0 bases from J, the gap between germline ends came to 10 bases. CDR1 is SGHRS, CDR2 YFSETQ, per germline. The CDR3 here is CASSLVSGGSYEQYF. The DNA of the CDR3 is TGCGCCAGCAGCTTGGTGTCAGGAGGCTCCTACGAGCAGTACTTC.